The 17 T cell receptor beta chains listed next were all sequenced from one sample in a study of T cell repertoires in cytomegalovirus infection. A single record per CDR3 protein comes from TCRdb applying MiXCR to the reads. The table has nearly 700,000 distinct CDR3 sequences, approximately 33% seen once; the top ten hold 15% to 20%. The antigens of these receptors remain unknown. The source was cultured PBMCs, collected from culture after CMV antigen stimulation. The receptors derive from a human donor in good health (CMV status not recorded). Some clones in this sample may be carry-over from other donors' samples.

The sample holds a few counts of this clonotype. The V gene is TRBV6-2 or TRBV6-3, the J gene TRBJ2-1; 7 nucleotides line up with TRBD2. CDR1 is MNHEY and CDR2 is SVGEGT in the germline V gene. The CDR3 sequence is 16 residues long. J gave up 2 bases and V 2 bases, and 6 bases lay outside the gene matches. CDR3 sequence (DNA): TGTGCCAGCAGTTACCTCCGGGACTACCCCTACAATGAGCAGTTCTTC. Translation: CASSYLRDYPYNEQFF.

This clonotype turned up a few times. CDR3 sequence: CASSRASYNEQFF. The CDR3 coding sequence is TGTGCCAGCAGCCGCGCCTCCTACAATGAGCAGTTCTTC. V usage is TRBV6-5 and J usage is TRBJ2-1; D is unresolved. Germline V CDR1 and CDR2: MNHEY, SVGAGI. CDR3 length: 13 amino acids. Trimming pared 6 bases from V and 0 bases from J, leaving 6 bases between.

J is TRBJ2-6 and V is TRBV6-5; D is tentatively TRBD1 or TRBD2 (7 bases each). The CDR3 runs 16 residues. V was pared by 9 bases and J by 4 bases, with 19 bases between. Germline CDR1 MNHEY, CDR2 SVGAGI. The CDR3 DNA follows: TGTGCCAGTTCCAGGGGGGGTAGGTCCGGGGCCAACGTCCTGACTTTC. This codes for CASSRGGRSGANVLTF.

As DNA, the CDR3 is TGTGCCAGTAAATCGGGTGGCAGGGGAGGAGATTTTGAAGCTTTCTTT. Residues: CASKSGGRGGDFEAFF. The rearrangement links TRBV19 to TRBJ1-1; D perhaps matches TRBD1 (6 bases). CDR1 is LNHDA, CDR2 SQIVND, per germline (reference sequence). Trimming left V 7 bases short and J 7 bases short, with 25 bases between. The CDR3 has 16 residues.

The V gene is TRBV27, the J gene TRBJ2-7; TRBD2 matches at 8 bases. The CDR3 spans 14 residues. V trimming: 4 bases; J trimming: 7 bases; junction bases outside the gene matches: 9. The germline V gene encodes CDR1 MNHEY and CDR2 SMNVEV (reference sequence). In nucleotides, the CDR3 is TGTGCCAGCAGTTCGGGGGGGGGCCTTGGAGAGCAGTACTTC. Protein sequence: CASSSGGGLGEQYF.

The chain recombines TRBV20-1 with TRBJ2-7, with TRBD2 matching over 13 bases. This CDR3 comprises 14 residues. Germline loops: CDR1 DFQATT, CDR2 SNEGSKA (reference sequence). V lost 5 bases, J lost 4 bases, and 5 bases stayed unmatched. DNA for the CDR3: TGCAGTGCTCCCCGGACTAGCGGGAGTTACGAGCAGTACTTC. Translating it yields CSAPRTSGSYEQYF.

V usage is TRBV2 and J usage is TRBJ2-7; perhaps TRBD2 as D (5 bases). Per the germline V gene, CDR1 is SNHLY and CDR2 is FYNNEI. The CDR3 consists of 13 residues. V shed 4 bases and J shed 2 bases, with 9 bases lying between them. CDR3 loop: CASSGRLTYEQYF. The CDR3 coding sequence is TGTGCCAGCAGTGGCAGACTAACCTACGAGCAGTACTTC.

The rearrangement uses TRBV6-1 and TRBJ2-1; tentative D call: TRBD2 (5 bases). CDR3 length equals 12 residues. From germline, CDR1 is MNHNS and CDR2 SASEGT. V was pared by 11 bases and J by 11 bases, with 19 bases between. The CDR3 here is CARRYIPGKQFF. The CDR3 DNA reads TGTGCCCGCCGTTACATTCCGGGAAAGCAGTTCTTC.

The chain couples TRBV5-6 to TRBJ2-7; tentatively, D is TRBD1 (6 bases). V was trimmed by 6 bases and J by 5 bases, leaving 21 bases between them. Germline CDR1 SGHDT, CDR2 YYEEEE. CDR3 length equals 15 residues. The CDR3 nucleotides read TGTGCCAGCATCCAAGCGCATACAGGGTTTGACGAGCAGTACTTC. Translation gives CASIQAHTGFDEQYF.

This chain uses TRBV11-2 with TRBJ1-2; no clear D gene. The germline V gene has CDR1 SGHAT and CDR2 FQNNGV. The CDR3 is 12 amino acids. V lost 5 bases, J lost 3 bases, and 7 bases lay in between. In DNA, the CDR3 is TGTGCCAGCAGCGCGGGTCACTATGGCTACACCTTC. Residues: CASSAGHYGYTF.

This clonotype has more than one count but fewer than ten. This chain connects TRBV5-8 to TRBJ2-7; 8 nucleotides match TRBD1. V trimming: 0 bases; J trimming: 6 bases; junction bases outside the gene matches: 5. The CDR3 is made up of 14 amino acids. Germline V CDR1 and CDR2: SGHTS, YDEGEE. The CDR3 sequence is CASSLGDRWIEQYF. In DNA form, the CDR3 reads TGTGCCAGCAGCTTGGGGGACAGGTGGATCGAGCAGTACTTC. Based on the CDR3 plus reference TRBV5-8 and TRBJ2-7, the full variable domain is EAGVTQSPTHLIKTRGQQATLRCSPISGHTSVYWYQQALGLGLQFLLWYDEGEERNRGNFPPRFSGRQFPNYSSELNVNALELEDSALYLCASSLGDRWIEQYFGPGTRLTVT.

This clonotype was counted between two and nine times. V gene TRBV6-2 or TRBV6-3 combines with J gene TRBJ2-1; 13 bases match TRBD2. The germline CDR1 and CDR2 sequences are MNHEY and SVGEGT. V shed 11 bases, J shed 8 bases, and the junction held 15 bases outside the gene matches. This CDR3 spans 16 amino acids. The DNA of the CDR3 is TGTGCCTTCGGACTAGCGGGAGTTAAAGTTATCCATGAGCAGTTCTTC. Translated, it gives CAFGLAGVKVIHEQFF.

The J gene is TRBJ2-1, the V gene TRBV29-1; D possibly corresponds to TRBD1 (6 bases). CDR1 and CDR2 from the germline V gene are SQVTM and ANQGSEA. The CDR3 loop spans 14 amino acids. Deletions cut 5 bases from V and 4 bases from J, with 15 bases between. In nucleotides, the CDR3 is TGCAGCGTTCAGTCCAGGACAGATTACAATGAGCAGTTCTTC. Protein sequence: CSVQSRTDYNEQFF.

Details on this clonotype: Possible read error: a much larger clone is one base away. The chain combines TRBV7-2 with TRBJ2-5; 9 bases map to TRBD1. Germline V CDR1 and CDR2: SGHTA, FQGNSA. Germline trimming cut 5 bases from V and 4 bases from J; bases unmatched to any gene: 14. The CDR3 totals 17 residues. CDR3 nucleotide sequence: TGTGCCAGCAGCCCAATCCCGGGACAGGGAAGTGGAGAGACCCAGTACTTC. This codes for CASSPIPGQGSGETQYF.

The chain recombines TRBV2 with TRBJ1-3; D not certain. From germline, CDR1 is SNHLY and CDR2 FYNNEI. V was shortened by 4 bases and J by 4 bases, with 8 bases between the two germline ends. The CDR3 is made up of 13 amino acids. The CDR3 DNA is TGTGCCAGCAGTGGGAGTTGGGGAAACACCATATATTTT. Its protein product is CASSGSWGNTIYF.

The rearrangement joins TRBV6-2 or TRBV6-3 to TRBJ1-2; possible D gene TRBD1, 5 bases. The CDR3 is 15 residues long. Germline V gives CDR1 MNHEY, CDR2 SVGEGT. Trimming took off 4 bases at V and 7 bases at J, with 19 bases between the two ends. The CDR3 loop is CASSSHQGSSSGYTF. CDR3 coding DNA: TGTGCCAGCAGTTCTCATCAGGGAAGTAGTAGTGGCTACACCTTC.

The rearrangement links TRBV12-3 or TRBV12-4 to TRBJ2-7, with D possibly being TRBD2 (5 bases). The CDR3 spans 13 residues. V lost 5 bases, J lost 4 bases, and 12 bases lay in between. The CDR3 sequence is CASSPIRGYEQYF. The DNA for the CDR3 is TGTGCCAGCAGTCCGATACGAGGGTACGAGCAGTACTTC.